A single T cell receptor beta chain is shown here with its context. Its antigen is not identified. This entry is derived from a study of T cells expressing NK-cell markers. Study-level information: From sorted CD3+CD56+NKG2C+, CD3+CD56+NKG2C- and CD3+CD56-NKG2C+ T cells came the TCR beta repertoires. The sequencing cohort of eight donors included seven HCMV-seropositive individuals and one seronegative individual. Notes on the study in general: HCMV specificity of expanded NKG2C+ T cell clones remained unclear.

cDNA encoding TCR beta was synthesized via 5'RACE template switching incorporating UMIs. From the 5' RACE reads, TCRdb lists one entry per CDR3 protein and no DNA. This sample's clone table lists roughly 350,000 distinct CDR3 sequences. The CDR3 contains 13 residues. Per the germline V gene, CDR1 is SQVTM and CDR2 is ANQGSEA. The genes are TRBV29-1 and TRBJ2-5; TCRdb lists TRBD1, though no DNA is available to test this call. The clonotype originates from a man between 18 and 69 years old in good health. Sequenced material: blood T cells: a sorted CD56 or NKG2C T cell subset, CD4+ or CD8+ T cells, or bulk PBMC T cells (not recorded which). The CDR3 is CSLTQGAGETQYF.